This T cell receptor beta chain was recorded in a study of blood T cells in healthy people across ages. Worth noting for this clonotype: What it binds is unknown.

Study observations and caveats: Diversity was estimated from one million T cells, and these estimates were considered underestimates.

A sample-barcoded 5' primer and a J-beta primer mix were used in a second PCR of roughly 7 to 11 cycles. TCRdb ran MiXCR on the 5' RACE reads and lists one entry per CDR3 protein. The data show about 1.4 million distinct CDR3 sequences, with 45% to 70% seen just once and under 8.5% held by the top ten. Specimen: blood. This clonotype originated in a man in his late teens or twenties in good health.

CDR3 nucleotide sequence: TGCGCCAGCAGCCAAGAGGGGACAGGGTATGACGAGCAGTACTTC. Its protein product is CASSQEGTGYDEQYF. The J gene is TRBJ2-7, the V gene TRBV4-3; the match to TRBD1 covers 9 bases. The CDR3 length is 15 residues. Losses at the gene ends were 0 bases for V and 5 bases for J; bases not matched to a gene: 5. Germline-derived CDR1 and CDR2 are LGHNA and YSLEER.